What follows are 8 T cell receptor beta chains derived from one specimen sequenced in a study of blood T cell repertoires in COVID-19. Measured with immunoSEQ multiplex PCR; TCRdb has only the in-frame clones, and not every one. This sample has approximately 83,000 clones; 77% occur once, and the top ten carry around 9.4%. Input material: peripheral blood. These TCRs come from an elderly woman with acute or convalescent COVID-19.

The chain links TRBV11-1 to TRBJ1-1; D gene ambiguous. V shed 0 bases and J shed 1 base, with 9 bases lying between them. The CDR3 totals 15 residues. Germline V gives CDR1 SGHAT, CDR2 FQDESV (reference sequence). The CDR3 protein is CASSLARRANTEAFF. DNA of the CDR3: TGTGCCAGCAGCTTAGCCAGGAGGGCGAACACTGAAGCTTTCTTT.

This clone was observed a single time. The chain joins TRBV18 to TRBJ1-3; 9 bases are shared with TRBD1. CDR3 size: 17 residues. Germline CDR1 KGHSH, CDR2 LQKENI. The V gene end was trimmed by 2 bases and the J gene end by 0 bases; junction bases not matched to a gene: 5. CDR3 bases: TGTGCCAGCTCACCAGGGACAGGGCAACACTCTGGAAACACCATATATTTT. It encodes CASSPGTGQHSGNTIYF.

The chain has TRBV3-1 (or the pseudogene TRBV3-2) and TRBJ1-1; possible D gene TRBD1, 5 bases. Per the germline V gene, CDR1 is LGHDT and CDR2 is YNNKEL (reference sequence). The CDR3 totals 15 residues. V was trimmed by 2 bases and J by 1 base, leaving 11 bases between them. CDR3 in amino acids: CASSQPGQGNTEAFF. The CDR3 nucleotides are TGTGCCAGCAGCCAACCCGGGCAGGGGAACACTGAAGCTTTCTTT.

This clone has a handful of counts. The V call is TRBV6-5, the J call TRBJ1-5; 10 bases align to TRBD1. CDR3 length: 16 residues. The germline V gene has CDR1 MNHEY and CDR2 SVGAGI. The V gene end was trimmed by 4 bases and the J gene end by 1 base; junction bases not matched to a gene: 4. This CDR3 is CASSLGTGVSNQPQHF. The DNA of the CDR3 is TGTGCCAGCAGTTTAGGGACAGGGGTAAGCAATCAGCCCCAGCATTTT.

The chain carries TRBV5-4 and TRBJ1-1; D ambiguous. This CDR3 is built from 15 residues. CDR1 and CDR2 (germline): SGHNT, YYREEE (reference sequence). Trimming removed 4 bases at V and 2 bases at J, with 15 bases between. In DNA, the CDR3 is TGTGCCAGCAGCCCAAACACCAGATTAAACACTGAAGCTTTCTTT. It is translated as CASSPNTRLNTEAFF.

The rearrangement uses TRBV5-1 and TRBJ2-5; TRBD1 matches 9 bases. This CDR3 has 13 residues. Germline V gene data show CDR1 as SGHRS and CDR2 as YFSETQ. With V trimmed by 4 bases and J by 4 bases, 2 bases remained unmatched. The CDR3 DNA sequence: TGCGCCAGCAGCCGACAGGGGGGAGAGACCCAGTACTTC. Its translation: CASSRQGGETQYF.

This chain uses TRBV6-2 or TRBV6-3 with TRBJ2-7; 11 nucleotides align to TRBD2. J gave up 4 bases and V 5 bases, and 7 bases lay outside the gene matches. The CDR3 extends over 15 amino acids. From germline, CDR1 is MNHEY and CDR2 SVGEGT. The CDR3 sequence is CASSPQLAGVYEQYF. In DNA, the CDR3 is TGTGCCAGCAGTCCCCAACTAGCGGGGGTGTACGAGCAGTACTTC.

The DNA of the CDR3 is TGCGCCAGCAGCCAAGAAAGATGGGGGCCTTTGGCCCTCCACTTT. It translates to CASSQERWGPLALHF. V is TRBV4-1 and J is TRBJ1-6, with D possibly TRBD1 on 6 matching bases. The CDR3 loop spans 15 amino acids. The V and J ends lost 0 bases and 14 bases respectively, with 17 bases between them. Germline V gene lookup returns CDR1 MGHRA and CDR2 YSYEKL.